The entry below describes one TCR beta chain. This sample was taken from a study of glioma-infiltrating T cells after dendritic cell vaccination. Input was around 2 ug genomic DNA, or all available if less. The assay was immunoSEQ multiplex PCR, and TCRdb's table has in-frame clones only and misses some. Among more than 75,000 clones listed, 80% to 85% were seen once. Documented time point: after dendritic cell vaccination, including at tumor progression/relapse. Patients had residual fresh-frozen tumor tissue and more than two years of survival data. CDR1 and CDR2 (germline): SGHRS, YFSETQ. This CDR3 comprises 15 residues. V was clipped by 2 bases and J by 4 bases, with 16 bases between them.

The rearrangement uses TRBV5-1 and TRBJ2-7; D gene ambiguous. This TCR came from a human donor with glioblastoma. The source material was blood, sampled after dendritic cell vaccination. The CDR3 spells CASSFLSGPWYEQYF. CDR3 DNA sequence: TGCGCCAGCAGCTTTCTGTCAGGCCCTTGGTACGAGCAGTACTTC.